These T cell receptor beta chains were read from a single sample in a study of T cell repertoires in cytomegalovirus infection. TCRdb redid the calling of the reads with MiXCR, one entry per CDR3 protein. The sample holds about 180,000 distinct CDR3 sequences, around an eighth seen once. Material: PBMCs. Receptors were obtained from a human donor in good health (CMV status not recorded). Some clones in this sample may be carry-over from other donors' samples. Both conserved end residues are part of each CDR3. Each record gives: J gene, D gene, CDR3 length, clone size, V gene, CDR3 protein, CDR3 DNA. A D gene is named only where the DNA matches it firmly. Rows may omit the clone size; those that give it use once, few, many or a size class.

j_call: TRBJ2-1
d_call: TRBD2
cdr3_length: 16
clone_size: many
v_call: TRBV4-2
cdr3_aa: CASSQASGPRYNEQFF
cdr3_nt: TGTGCCAGCAGCCAAGCTAGCGGGCCCCGGTACAATGAGCAGTTCTTC

j_call: TRBJ2-7
d_call: NA
cdr3_length: 12
clone_size: NA
v_call: TRBV29-1
cdr3_aa: CSVRPDPYEQYF
cdr3_nt: TGCAGCGTGCGTCCTGACCCCTACGAGCAGTACTTC

j_call: TRBJ2-1
d_call: NA
cdr3_length: 14
clone_size: NA
v_call: TRBV9
cdr3_aa: CASSVAPTYNEQFF
cdr3_nt: TGTGCCAGCAGCGTAGCGCCGACCTACAATGAGCAGTTCTTC

j_call: TRBJ2-1
d_call: NA
cdr3_length: 14
clone_size: NA
v_call: TRBV29-1
cdr3_aa: CSVETGLSYNEQFF
cdr3_nt: TGCAGCGTTGAAACGGGGCTTTCCTACAATGAGCAGTTCTTC

j_call: TRBJ2-3
d_call: TRBD1
cdr3_length: 14
clone_size: NA
v_call: TRBV24-1
cdr3_aa: CATKRTGSTDTQYF
cdr3_nt: TGTGCCACCAAAAGGACAGGGAGCACAGATACGCAGTATTTT

j_call: TRBJ1-4
d_call: NA
cdr3_length: 12
clone_size: NA
v_call: TRBV28
cdr3_aa: CASSSTGGRLFF
cdr3_nt: TGTGCCAGCAGTTCAACAGGAGGACGACTGTTTTTT

j_call: TRBJ1-5
d_call: NA
cdr3_length: 13
clone_size: many
v_call: TRBV7-2
cdr3_aa: CASSSRTDQPQHF
cdr3_nt: TGTGCCAGCAGCTCCCGGACAGATCAGCCCCAGCATTTT

j_call: TRBJ2-3
d_call: TRBD2
cdr3_length: 16
clone_size: many
v_call: TRBV7-2
cdr3_aa: CASSSGLAGRTDTQYF
cdr3_nt: TGTGCCAGCAGCTCGGGACTAGCGGGACGCACAGATACGCAGTATTTT

j_call: TRBJ2-2
d_call: NA
cdr3_length: 14
clone_size: many
v_call: TRBV6-1
cdr3_aa: CASSVTWVGGELFF
cdr3_nt: TGTGCCAGCAGTGTGACTTGGGTCGGCGGGGAGCTGTTTTTT

j_call: TRBJ2-5
d_call: NA
cdr3_length: 16
clone_size: NA
v_call: TRBV5-4
cdr3_aa: CASSSGTPNREETQYF
cdr3_nt: TGTGCCAGCAGCTCCGGGACACCTAATCGCGAAGAGACCCAGTACTTC

j_call: TRBJ1-5
d_call: NA
cdr3_length: 13
clone_size: NA
v_call: TRBV15
cdr3_aa: CATSRAINQPQHF
cdr3_nt: TGTGCCACCAGCAGAGCCATTAATCAGCCCCAGCATTTT

j_call: TRBJ1-2
d_call: NA
cdr3_length: 15
clone_size: many
v_call: TRBV12-5
cdr3_aa: CASGLATMEEDGYTF
cdr3_nt: TGTGCTAGTGGTTTGGCAACCATGGAGGAGGATGGCTACACCTTC

j_call: TRBJ1-2
d_call: NA
cdr3_length: 13
clone_size: NA
v_call: TRBV9
cdr3_aa: CASTETEDNGYTF
cdr3_nt: TGTGCCAGCACCGAGACAGAGGATAATGGCTACACCTTC

j_call: TRBJ1-2
d_call: NA
cdr3_length: 11
clone_size: few
v_call: TRBV29-1
cdr3_aa: CSVDVNYGYTF
cdr3_nt: TGCAGCGTTGACGTGAACTATGGCTACACCTTC

j_call: TRBJ1-5
d_call: TRBD1
cdr3_length: 15
clone_size: many
v_call: TRBV6-2/TRBV6-3
cdr3_aa: CASIGNQGADQPQHF
cdr3_nt: TGTGCCAGCATTGGAAATCAGGGGGCGGATCAGCCCCAGCATTTT

j_call: TRBJ2-5
d_call: NA
cdr3_length: 17
clone_size: NA
v_call: TRBV29-1
cdr3_aa: CSVEDLWGRGSQETQYF
cdr3_nt: TGCAGCGTTGAAGATCTCTGGGGCAGGGGAAGTCAAGAGACCCAGTACTTC

j_call: TRBJ2-7
d_call: NA
cdr3_length: 13
clone_size: few
v_call: TRBV25-1
cdr3_aa: CASSENEGYEQYF
cdr3_nt: TGTGCCAGCAGTGAAAATGAAGGGTACGAGCAGTACTTC

j_call: TRBJ2-2
d_call: NA
cdr3_length: 16
clone_size: NA
v_call: TRBV29-1
cdr3_aa: CSVVGLRTTNTGELFF
cdr3_nt: TGCAGCGTTGTAGGTCTCCGGACGACGAACACCGGGGAGCTGTTTTTT

j_call: TRBJ1-1
d_call: TRBD1
cdr3_length: 16
clone_size: NA
v_call: TRBV28
cdr3_aa: CASSLVRGQGGAEAFF
cdr3_nt: TGTGCCAGCAGTTTGGTTAGGGGACAGGGAGGAGCTGAAGCTTTCTTT

j_call: TRBJ2-3
d_call: NA
cdr3_length: 12
clone_size: NA
v_call: TRBV29-1
cdr3_aa: CSVESTTDTQYF
cdr3_nt: TGCAGCGTTGAGAGCACCACAGATACGCAGTATTTT

j_call: TRBJ2-1
d_call: TRBD2
cdr3_length: 16
clone_size: many
v_call: TRBV4-1
cdr3_aa: CASSQTSGRTYNEQFF
cdr3_nt: TGCGCCAGCAGCCAAACTAGCGGGCGCACCTACAATGAGCAGTTCTTC

j_call: TRBJ2-4
d_call: NA
cdr3_length: 17
clone_size: many
v_call: TRBV7-8
cdr3_aa: CASSSSEGVGAKNIQYF
cdr3_nt: TGTGCCAGCAGCTCCTCCGAGGGTGTAGGGGCCAAAAACATTCAGTACTTC

j_call: TRBJ1-1
d_call: NA
cdr3_length: 14
clone_size: many
v_call: TRBV6-5
cdr3_aa: CASSYFPDPSKAFF
cdr3_nt: TGTGCCAGCAGTTACTTCCCGGACCCTTCAAAAGCTTTCTTT

j_call: TRBJ2-7
d_call: TRBD2
cdr3_length: 15
clone_size: many
v_call: TRBV7-2
cdr3_aa: CASSPTAGVPYEQYF
cdr3_nt: TGTGCCAGCAGCCCCACAGCGGGAGTGCCCTACGAGCAGTACTTC

j_call: TRBJ1-2
d_call: NA
cdr3_length: 12
clone_size: NA
v_call: TRBV29-1
cdr3_aa: CSVDSGNYGYTF
cdr3_nt: TGCAGCGTTGATTCAGGGAATTATGGCTACACCTTC

j_call: TRBJ1-1
d_call: NA
cdr3_length: 15
clone_size: many
v_call: TRBV7-9
cdr3_aa: CASSLAQGRNTEAFF
cdr3_nt: TGTGCCAGCAGCTTAGCGCAGGGGAGAAACACTGAAGCTTTCTTT

j_call: TRBJ2-1
d_call: NA
cdr3_length: 15
clone_size: many
v_call: TRBV7-2
cdr3_aa: CASSLAHGSYNEQFF
cdr3_nt: TGTGCCAGCAGCTTAGCGCACGGGAGCTACAATGAGCAGTTCTTC

j_call: TRBJ2-6
d_call: NA
cdr3_length: 15
clone_size: few
v_call: TRBV28
cdr3_aa: CASSLQGSGANVLTF
cdr3_nt: TGTGCCAGCAGTTTACAGGGCTCTGGGGCCAACGTCCTGACTTTC

j_call: TRBJ2-1
d_call: TRBD2
cdr3_length: 20
clone_size: NA
v_call: TRBV4-1
cdr3_aa: CASSQGPFRLAESPYNEQFF
cdr3_nt: TGCGCCAGCAGCCAAGGCCCCTTTAGACTAGCAGAAAGCCCCTACAATGAGCAGTTCTTC

j_call: TRBJ2-2
d_call: NA
cdr3_length: 15
clone_size: NA
v_call: TRBV3-1
cdr3_aa: CASSQDWSTAGELFF
cdr3_nt: TGTGCCAGCAGCCAAGATTGGAGTACCGCCGGGGAGCTGTTTTTT

j_call: TRBJ2-7
d_call: TRBD2
cdr3_length: 17
clone_size: many
v_call: TRBV6-5
cdr3_aa: CASSYSFEASGAYEQYF
cdr3_nt: TGTGCCAGCAGTTACTCTTTCGAGGCTAGCGGTGCCTACGAGCAGTACTTC

j_call: TRBJ2-7
d_call: NA
cdr3_length: 15
clone_size: few
v_call: TRBV19
cdr3_aa: CASRKQLLSSYEQYF
cdr3_nt: TGTGCCAGTAGAAAACAGTTACTCTCCTCCTACGAGCAGTACTTC

j_call: TRBJ1-2
d_call: NA
cdr3_length: 14
clone_size: few
v_call: TRBV12-3/TRBV12-4
cdr3_aa: CASSPGPRGYGYTF
cdr3_nt: TGTGCCAGCAGTCCGGGACCCAGAGGCTATGGCTACACCTTC

j_call: TRBJ2-7
d_call: NA
cdr3_length: 13
clone_size: many
v_call: TRBV7-2
cdr3_aa: CASSLDVAYEQYF
cdr3_nt: TGTGCCAGCAGCTTGGACGTAGCCTACGAGCAGTACTTC

j_call: TRBJ2-1
d_call: NA
cdr3_length: 15
clone_size: NA
v_call: TRBV10-3
cdr3_aa: CAVFSAISSYNEQFF
cdr3_nt: TGTGCCGTATTCTCGGCTATTAGCTCCTACAATGAGCAGTTCTTC

j_call: TRBJ1-1
d_call: NA
cdr3_length: 13
clone_size: many
v_call: TRBV12-5
cdr3_aa: CASGLIAGTEAFF
cdr3_nt: TGTGCTAGTGGTCTCATCGCCGGCACTGAAGCTTTCTTT

j_call: TRBJ2-1
d_call: NA
cdr3_length: 11
clone_size: NA
v_call: TRBV12-5
cdr3_aa: CASGLGDEQFF
cdr3_nt: TGTGCTAGTGGTCTCGGCGATGAGCAGTTCTTC

j_call: TRBJ2-7
d_call: NA
cdr3_length: 11
clone_size: NA
v_call: TRBV29-1
cdr3_aa: CSVGAPYEQYF
cdr3_nt: TGCAGCGTGGGGGCCCCCTACGAGCAGTACTTC

j_call: TRBJ2-2
d_call: TRBD2
cdr3_length: 16
clone_size: NA
v_call: TRBV6-1
cdr3_aa: CASSEDGTTFDGELFF
cdr3_nt: TGTGCCAGCAGTGAAGACGGGACTACCTTCGACGGGGAGCTGTTTTTT

j_call: TRBJ1-1
d_call: NA
cdr3_length: 10
clone_size: few
v_call: TRBV6-5
cdr3_aa: CASGATEAFF
cdr3_nt: TGTGCCAGCGGGGCCACTGAAGCTTTCTTT

j_call: TRBJ2-2
d_call: NA
cdr3_length: 16
clone_size: many
v_call: TRBV7-6
cdr3_aa: CASSSQGKGNTGELFF
cdr3_nt: TGTGCCAGCAGTTCGCAGGGAAAAGGGAACACCGGGGAGCTGTTTTTT

j_call: TRBJ2-6
d_call: NA
cdr3_length: 16
clone_size: NA
v_call: TRBV7-3
cdr3_aa: CASSLQPVSGANVLTF
cdr3_nt: TGTGCCAGCAGCCTCCAGCCCGTCTCTGGGGCCAACGTCCTGACTTTC

j_call: TRBJ1-2
d_call: NA
cdr3_length: 14
clone_size: many
v_call: TRBV7-9
cdr3_aa: CASSLGTSNYGYTF
cdr3_nt: TGTGCCAGCAGCTTGGGGACATCTAACTATGGCTACACCTTC

j_call: TRBJ1-4
d_call: TRBD1
cdr3_length: 15
clone_size: NA
v_call: TRBV5-6
cdr3_aa: CASSLTGDDNEKLFF
cdr3_nt: TGTGCCAGCAGCTTGACAGGGGATGATAATGAAAAACTGTTTTTT

j_call: TRBJ1-5
d_call: NA
cdr3_length: 12
clone_size: few
v_call: TRBV20-1
cdr3_aa: CSASWGGQPQHF
cdr3_nt: TGCAGTGCTAGTTGGGGAGGCCAGCCCCAGCATTTT

j_call: TRBJ2-1
d_call: NA
cdr3_length: 14
clone_size: many
v_call: TRBV24-1
cdr3_aa: CATSDPRPNGEQFF
cdr3_nt: TGTGCCACCAGTGACCCACGGCCTAACGGAGAGCAGTTCTTC

j_call: TRBJ1-5
d_call: NA
cdr3_length: 13
clone_size: NA
v_call: TRBV6-8
cdr3_aa: CASSIQALGPQHF
cdr3_nt: TGTGCCAGCAGTATACAGGCTTTGGGGCCCCAGCATTTT

j_call: TRBJ2-3
d_call: TRBD2
cdr3_length: 16
clone_size: NA
v_call: TRBV7-2
cdr3_aa: CASSDTSGGGTDTQYF
cdr3_nt: TGTGCCAGCAGCGACACCAGCGGGGGAGGTACAGATACGCAGTATTTT

j_call: TRBJ1-1
d_call: NA
cdr3_length: 18
clone_size: many
v_call: TRBV7-2
cdr3_aa: CASSLPGAGFIRDTEAFF
cdr3_nt: TGTGCCAGCAGCCTCCCCGGGGCAGGGTTTATAAGGGACACTGAAGCTTTCTTT

j_call: TRBJ2-1
d_call: NA
cdr3_length: 13
clone_size: NA
v_call: TRBV2
cdr3_aa: CASAVQGANEQFF
cdr3_nt: TGTGCCAGCGCGGTACAGGGAGCGAATGAGCAGTTCTTC